One and the same sample provided the 21 T cell receptor beta chains below, sequenced in a study of Graves' ophthalmopathy and Graves' hyperthyroidism. Investigators amplified TCR beta CDR3 regions from RNA transcripts. First-round RT-PCR used HTBI primers; second-round multiplex PCR followed. Each CDR3 protein gets one entry after TCRdb re-called the multiplex PCR reads with MiXCR. This table has 450,000 to 600,000 distinct CDR3 sequences, under 45% appearing once. The sequencing input was peripheral blood or thyroid tissue (not recorded which). The receptor source for this set is an adult man with Graves' hyperthyroidism.

The CDR3 coding sequence is TGCAGTGCTAGAGAAAAGTTCTCCGGGGAGCTGTTTTTT. It translates to CSAREKFSGELFF. The chain carries TRBV20-1 and TRBJ2-2; no clear D gene. This CDR3 has 13 amino acids. Germline CDR1 reads DFQATT; CDR2 reads SNEGSKA (reference sequence). Trimming shortened V by 0 bases and J by 6 bases, and 8 bases separated the two germline ends.

The genes are TRBV24-1 and TRBJ2-5; no definite D call. The J call may be wrong; the DNA end is better matched by TRBJ2-1. This CDR3 is 14 amino acids long. Germline V gene sequence: CDR1 KGHDR, CDR2 SFDVKD. CDR3 sequence reads: CATRSRSRYNEQFF. CDR3 nucleotide sequence: TGTGCCACCAGAAGCAGGTCTCGGTACAATGAGCAGTTCTTC.

This chain connects TRBV29-1 to TRBJ1-4; 10 nucleotides agree with TRBD1. The CDR3 runs 13 residues. Germline CDR1 and CDR2: SQVTM and ANQGSEA. The V segment lost 7 bases and the J segment 10 bases; nucleotides outside the gene matches: 9. The DNA of the CDR3 is TGCAGCGCCCAGACAGGGGGCGGTGGAAAACTGTTTTTT. Amino acid sequence: CSAQTGGGGKLFF.

The table lists this clonotype with many counts. J is TRBJ1-2 and V is TRBV7-8; D might be TRBD1 (5 bases). CDR1 is SGHVS and CDR2 is FQNEAQ in the germline V gene. Trimming took off 5 bases at V and 3 bases at J, with 10 bases between the two ends. The CDR3 totals 13 residues. The CDR3 DNA reads as TGTGCCAGCAGCCCTGCCAGGGACTATGGCTACACCTTC. Translated: CASSPARDYGYTF. The full variable domain, rest sourced from reference TRBV7-8 and TRBJ1-2, is GAGVSQSPRYKVAKRGQDVALRCDPISGHVSLFWYQQALGQGPEFLTYFQNEAQLDKSGLPSDRFFAERPEGSVSTLKIQRTQQEDSAVYLCASSPARDYGYTFGSGTRLTVV.

This clonotype was recorded many times. The chain is built from TRBV19 and TRBJ1-1, with D uncertain. Trimming left V 3 bases short and J 2 bases short, with 7 bases between. This CDR3 contains 13 residues. CDR1 is LNHDA, CDR2 SQIVND, per germline (reference sequence). DNA of the CDR3: TGTGCCAGTAGTATGGAGGTTAACACTGAAGCTTTCTTT. This translates into CASSMEVNTEAFF.

The rearrangement joins TRBV12-3 or TRBV12-4 to TRBJ2-1; no firm D call. Trimming shortened V by 3 bases and J by 0 bases, and 9 bases separated the two germline ends. This CDR3 region has 15 residues. This CDR3 is CASSLRSSSYNEQFF. The CDR3 DNA reads as TGTGCCAGCAGTTTGCGTTCGAGCTCCTACAATGAGCAGTTCTTC.

This clonotype was detected many times. This chain uses TRBV2 with TRBJ2-7; 8 bases map to TRBD1. The CDR3 consists of 13 residues. The J segment lost 7 bases and the V segment lost 7 bases, leaving 9 bases of the junction unmatched. Germline CDR1 SNHLY, CDR2 FYNNEI. CDR3 sequence: CASTRTGWEEQYF. In DNA form, the CDR3 reads TGTGCCAGCACGAGGACAGGGTGGGAAGAGCAGTACTTC. The full variable domain, rest sourced from reference TRBV2 and TRBJ2-7, is EPEVTQTPSHQVTQMGQEVILRCVPISNHLYFYWYRQILGQKVEFLVSFYNNEISEKSEIFDDQFSVERPDGSNFTLKIRSTKLEDSAMYFCASTRTGWEEQYFGPGTRLTVT.

This clonotype came up many times. J is TRBJ2-2 and V is TRBV14; TRBD2 agrees at 8 bases. J was trimmed by 7 bases and V by 1 base; bases with no gene match: 14. The CDR3 has 18 amino acids. Germline assignment: CDR1 SGHDN and CDR2 FVKESK. The CDR3 protein is CASSQARTRGRFFGELFF. DNA of the CDR3: TGTGCCAGCAGCCAAGCCCGGACTCGCGGGAGGTTTTTCGGGGAGCTGTTTTTT.

This clonotype was observed many times. The chain couples TRBV10-3 to TRBJ2-5; 8 nucleotides agree with TRBD1. This CDR3 has 14 residues. Germline V gene sequence: CDR1 ENHRY, CDR2 SYGVKD. Trimming took 5 bases from V and 2 from J; bases not matched to a gene: 4. CDR3 region: CAISSGQGQETQYF. In DNA, the CDR3 is TGTGCCATCAGTTCCGGACAGGGACAAGAGACCCAGTACTTC.

At least ten counts were recorded for this clonotype. The V and J genes are TRBV9 and TRBJ1-2; D is undetermined. Trimming pared 4 bases from V and 0 bases from J, leaving 13 bases between. The CDR3 extends over 15 amino acids. Germline V gene lookup returns CDR1 SGDLS and CDR2 YYNGEE. DNA of the CDR3: TGTGCCAGCAGCCCCGCCATAGGATCTAACTATGGCTACACCTTC. Amino acids: CASSPAIGSNYGYTF.

This clonotype was recorded once. A clone one base away is much larger, so this may be a read error. This sequence joins TRBV7-3 and TRBJ2-2; 7 bases map to TRBD1. Germline-derived CDR1 and CDR2 are SGHTA and FQGTGA. The CDR3 runs to 16 residues. The CDR3 sequence: CASGLQAGGYTGELFF. The CDR3 region has the DNA TGTGCCAGCGGCTTACAGGCAGGGGGTTACACCGGGGAGCTGTTTTTT.

This clonotype was picked up many times. The chain links TRBV5-1 to TRBJ2-7, with D perhaps matching TRBD1 (6 bases). CDR3 length equals 13 residues. Per germline, CDR1 SGHRS and CDR2 YFSETQ. Between the trimmed V and J ends, which lost 4 bases and 3 bases, there was a span of 11 bases. Written as DNA, the CDR3 is TGCGCCAGCAGCCGGGACACCCTCTACGAGCAGTACTTC. Residues: CASSRDTLYEQYF.

The chain joins TRBV10-3 to TRBJ1-2; TRBD1 might be the D (6 bases). Germline assignment: CDR1 ENHRY and CDR2 SYGVKD. V was clipped by 4 bases and J by 12 bases, with 15 bases between them. This CDR3 is built from 12 residues. The DNA for the CDR3 is TGTGCCATCAGTGCCACGGACAGCCCCGACACCTTC. It encodes CAISATDSPDTF.

Ten or more counts support this clonotype. This chain connects TRBV6-6 to TRBJ2-7, with D tentatively TRBD1 or TRBD2 (5 bases each). Trimming took off 2 bases at V and 4 bases at J, with 18 bases between the two ends. Germline CDR1 is MNHNY and CDR2 is SVGAGI (reference sequence). The CDR3 has 16 residues. CDR3: CASSYPGTGPRYEQYF. The CDR3 coding sequence is TGTGCCAGCAGTTACCCAGGGACCGGCCCTAGGTACGAGCAGTACTTC.

This rearrangement joins TRBV11-2 to TRBJ2-7; TRBD1 might be the D (6 bases). This CDR3 contains 18 residues. The germline V and J ends were trimmed by 1 base and 5 bases, with 24 bases remaining between them. Germline-derived CDR1 and CDR2 are SGHAT and FQNNGV. The CDR3 DNA reads as TGTGCCAGCAGCTTAGTTTCTATTGGGACACCGGTTTGGAACGAGCAGTACTTC. It encodes CASSLVSIGTPVWNEQYF.

The chain combines TRBV10-3 with TRBJ2-7; a possible D gene is TRBD1 (5 bases). This CDR3 comprises 13 residues. Germline values: CDR1 ENHRY, CDR2 SYGVKD. V lost 2 bases, J lost 1 base, and 6 bases lay in between. The CDR3 here is CAISETGSYEQYF. In nucleotides, the CDR3 is TGTGCCATCAGTGAGACAGGATCCTACGAGCAGTACTTC.

This sequence joins TRBV6-6 and TRBJ1-2; a possible D gene is TRBD1 (5 bases). Trimming pared 7 bases from V and 4 bases from J, leaving 13 bases between. Per germline, CDR1 MNHNY and CDR2 SVGAGI (reference sequence). The CDR3 spans 13 residues. This CDR3 reads CASTPWQGYGYTF. As DNA, the CDR3 is TGTGCCAGCACTCCTTGGCAGGGCTATGGCTACACCTTC.

The rearrangement uses TRBV10-3 and TRBJ2-5, with D tentatively TRBD1 (8 bases). The CDR3 is 14 amino acids. Germline V gene data show CDR1 as ENHRY and CDR2 as SYGVKD. V lost 6 bases and J lost 5, with 16 bases in between. The CDR3 coding sequence is TGTGCCATCAGCAGAGACAGGGGAGGGGAGACCCAGTACTTC. Amino acids: CAISRDRGGETQYF.

The chain links TRBV6-1 to TRBJ2-5; 9 nucleotides agree with TRBD1. With 6 bases clipped from V and 5 bases from J, the junction kept 7 bases outside the gene matches. Germline V CDR1 and CDR2: MNHNS, SASEGT. This CDR3 spans 14 amino acids. CDR3 bases: TGTGCCAGCAGGGGGACAGGGTCAACGGAGACCCAGTACTTC. Translating gives CASRGTGSTETQYF.

This clonotype has a count of ten or more. The chain combines TRBV20-1 with TRBJ2-7; D may be TRBD2 (6 bases). V gave up 6 bases and J gave up 3 bases, with 12 bases separating them. Germline V gene sequence: CDR1 DFQATT, CDR2 SNEGSKA (reference sequence). CDR3 length equals 12 residues. This CDR3 reads CSAGGAGYEQYF. DNA of the CDR3: TGCAGTGCAGGAGGAGCGGGCTACGAGCAGTACTTC.

This clonotype was seen a handful of times. The genes are TRBV5-1 and TRBJ2-7; TRBD1 agrees at 7 bases. The CDR3 runs 16 residues. Trimming cost V 0 bases and J 6 bases; bases outside gene matches: 12. The germline V gene has CDR1 SGHRS and CDR2 YFSETQ. The CDR3 sequence is CASSLARGQRTPEQYF. DNA of the CDR3: TGCGCCAGCAGCTTGGCCAGGGGACAGCGGACCCCCGAGCAGTACTTC.